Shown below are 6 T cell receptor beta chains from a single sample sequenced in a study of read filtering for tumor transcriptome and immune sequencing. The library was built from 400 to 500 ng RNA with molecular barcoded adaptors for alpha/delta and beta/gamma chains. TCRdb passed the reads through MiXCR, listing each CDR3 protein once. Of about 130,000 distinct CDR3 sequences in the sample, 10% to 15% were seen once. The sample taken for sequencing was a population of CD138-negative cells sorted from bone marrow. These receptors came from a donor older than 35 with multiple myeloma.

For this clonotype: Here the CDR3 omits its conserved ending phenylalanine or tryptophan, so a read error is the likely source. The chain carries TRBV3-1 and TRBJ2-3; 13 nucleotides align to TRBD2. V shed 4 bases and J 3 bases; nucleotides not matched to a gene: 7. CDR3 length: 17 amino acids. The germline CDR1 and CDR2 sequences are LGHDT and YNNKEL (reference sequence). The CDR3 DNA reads TGTGCCAGCAGCCCTCGGACTAGCGGGAGATCAACAGATACGCAGTATCTT. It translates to CASSPRTSGRSTDTQYL.

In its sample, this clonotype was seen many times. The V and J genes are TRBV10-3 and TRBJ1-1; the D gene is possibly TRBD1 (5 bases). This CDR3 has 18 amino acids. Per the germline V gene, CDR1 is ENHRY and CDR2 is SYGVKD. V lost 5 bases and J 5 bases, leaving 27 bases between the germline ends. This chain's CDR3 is CAISSPRDSIPEGTEAFF. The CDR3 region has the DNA TGTGCCATCAGTTCCCCCCGGGACTCTATCCCGGAGGGGACTGAAGCTTTCTTT.

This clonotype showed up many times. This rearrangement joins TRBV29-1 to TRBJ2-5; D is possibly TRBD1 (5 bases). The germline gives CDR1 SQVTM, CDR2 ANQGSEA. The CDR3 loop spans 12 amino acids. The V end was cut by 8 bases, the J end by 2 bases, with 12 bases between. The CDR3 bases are TGCAGCCTACAAGACAGTCAAGAGACCCAGTACTTC. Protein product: CSLQDSQETQYF.

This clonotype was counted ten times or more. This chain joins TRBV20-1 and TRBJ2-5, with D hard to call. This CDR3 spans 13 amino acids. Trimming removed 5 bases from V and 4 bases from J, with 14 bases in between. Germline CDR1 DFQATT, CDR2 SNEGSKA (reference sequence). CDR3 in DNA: TGCAGTGCTCAAGACCCCCCCCGAGAGACCCAGTACTTC. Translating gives CSAQDPPRETQYF.

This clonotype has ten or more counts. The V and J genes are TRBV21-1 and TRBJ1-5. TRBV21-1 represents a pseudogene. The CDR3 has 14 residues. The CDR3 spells CASSNRDSNQPQHF. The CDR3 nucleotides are TGTGCCAGCAGCAATAGAGATAGCAATCAGCCCCAGCATTTT.

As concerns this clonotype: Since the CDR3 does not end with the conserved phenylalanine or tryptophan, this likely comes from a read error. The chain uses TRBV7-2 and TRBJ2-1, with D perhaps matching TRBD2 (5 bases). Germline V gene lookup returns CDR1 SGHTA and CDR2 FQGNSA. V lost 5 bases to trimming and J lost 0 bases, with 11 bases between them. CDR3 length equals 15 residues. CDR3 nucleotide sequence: TGTGCCAGCAGCCCAACTAGAAGCTCCTACAATGAGCAGTTCCTC. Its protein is CASSPTRSSYNEQFL.